One sample yielded the 23 T cell receptor beta chains listed below, sequenced in a study of T-cell memory formation after mild COVID-19. TCRdb redid the calling of the 5' RACE reads with MiXCR, one entry per CDR3 protein. The sample consists of fewer than 500,000 distinct CDR3 sequences, approximately 23% of them appearing once. The sequenced sample was PBMCs or a T cell subset sorted from them (not recorded which). These receptors all stem from an adult woman who had mild COVID-19 (a few samples of this study predate the infection). Cell type and time point are not known.

This clonotype showed up just a few times. Here the CDR3 DNA reads TGTGCCAGCAGTGACGGACTAGCTTGGGAAGAGACCCAGTACTTC. It encodes CASSDGLAWEETQYF. The chain is built from TRBV6-4 and TRBJ2-5; 8 bases map to TRBD2. This CDR3 is built from 15 residues. Germline V gene sequence: CDR1 MRHNA, CDR2 SNTAGT. V dropped 2 bases and J dropped 3; count of bases not matched to a gene: 5.

The chain is built from TRBV10-3 and TRBJ2-2; 7 nucleotides line up with TRBD2. V was clipped by 0 bases and J by 6 bases; unmatched bases: 7. Germline V gene lookup returns CDR1 ENHRY and CDR2 SYGVKD. This CDR3 comprises 16 residues. The CDR3 is CAISESGGYTAGELFF. CDR3 bases: TGTGCCATCAGTGAGTCGGGAGGGTATACGGCCGGGGAGCTGTTTTTT.

This clonotype appeared a few times. The chain links TRBV10-2 to TRBJ1-3; no clear D gene. CDR1 and CDR2 from the germline V gene are WSHSY and SAAADI. The CDR3 covers 18 residues. The V end was cut by 2 bases, the J end by 0 bases, with 17 bases between. CDR3 DNA: TGCGCCAGCAGTGAGCCGGCCGGGGAAGTCAACTCTGGAAACACCATATATTTT. It is translated as CASSEPAGEVNSGNTIYF.

This clonotype was seen a handful of times. The chain combines TRBV4-3 with TRBJ2-5, with D maybe TRBD2 (5 bases). The CDR3 covers 16 residues. Germline-derived CDR1 and CDR2 are LGHNA and YSLEER. V was cut by 0 bases and J by 2 bases, with 13 bases left in between. The CDR3 sequence: CASSQDRVGIQETQYF. The CDR3 DNA reads TGCGCCAGCAGCCAAGATCGGGTCGGGATACAAGAGACCCAGTACTTC.

The V and J genes are TRBV7-9 and TRBJ1-5; 7 positions match TRBD1. Germline values: CDR1 SEHNR, CDR2 FQNEAQ (reference sequence). Unmatched junction bases numbered 8, after V lost 5 bases and J lost 4 bases. The CDR3 has 15 residues. The CDR3 here is CASSLYRGMNQPQHF. The CDR3 bases are TGTGCCAGCAGCCTTTACAGGGGAATGAATCAGCCCCAGCATTTT.

This clonotype was counted a few times. The chain recombines TRBV5-5 with TRBJ2-1; TRBD2 matches 11 bases. With V trimmed by 4 bases and J by 4 bases, 13 bases remained unmatched. This CDR3 spans 18 amino acids. CDR1 is SGHKS, CDR2 YYEKEE, per germline (reference sequence). CDR3 sequence: CASSRGLAAPIVYNEQFF. In DNA, the CDR3 is TGTGCCAGCAGCAGGGGACTAGCGGCACCGATCGTTTACAATGAGCAGTTCTTC.

The chain carries TRBV20-1 and TRBJ1-2, with D perhaps matching TRBD1 (6 bases). Germline V lookup: CDR1 DFQATT, CDR2 SNEGSKA (reference sequence). The CDR3 sequence is 17 residues long. Trimming took off 0 bases at V and 3 bases at J, with 20 bases between the two ends. CDR3 residues: CSARDTTSRGAYYGYTF. The CDR3 DNA follows: TGCAGTGCTAGAGATACGACTAGCAGGGGTGCCTACTATGGCTACACCTTC.

There are a few counts of this clonotype. The J gene is TRBJ1-4, the V gene TRBV6-5; the D gene is possibly TRBD1 (5 bases). Germline CDR1 is MNHEY and CDR2 is SVGAGI. Trimming removed 5 bases from V and 5 bases from J, with 12 bases in between. This CDR3 region has 14 residues. For the CDR3, the DNA is TGTGCCAGCAGTGCAGGGCGCGGCAATGAAAAACTGTTTTTT. Translating it yields CASSAGRGNEKLFF.

This clonotype was seen repeatedly, ten times or more. This sequence joins TRBV5-6 and TRBJ2-1, with D perhaps matching TRBD2 (5 bases). Germline V lookup: CDR1 SGHDT, CDR2 YYEEEE. Trimming cost V 1 base and J 0 bases, with 14 bases left between them. The CDR3 contains 17 residues. The CDR3 region has the DNA TGTGCCAGCAGCTTGCCCCCTCTAGCCTTCTCCTACAATGAGCAGTTCTTC. Translating gives CASSLPPLAFSYNEQFF.

This clonotype has only a few counts. The chain joins TRBV7-9 to TRBJ1-4, with D tentatively TRBD1 (5 bases). Germline V gene data show CDR1 as SEHNR and CDR2 as FQNEAQ (reference sequence). The CDR3 is 17 amino acids. The ends were cut back, 5 bases at V and 0 bases at J, with 16 bases in the middle. The CDR3 reads CASSHLPGRSTNEKLFF. The CDR3 DNA follows: TGTGCCAGCAGCCACCTACCAGGGAGATCAACTAATGAAAAACTGTTTTTT.

This clonotype was recorded many times. The CDR3 region has the DNA TGTGCCAGCAGCTTAACCGGGAGTTATGGGCAGTTCTTC. Translation: CASSLTGSYGQFF. V usage is TRBV7-8 and J usage is TRBJ2-1; D is perhaps TRBD2 (6 bases). The CDR3 is 13 amino acids. V was clipped by 2 bases and J by 12 bases, with 14 bases between them. CDR1 and CDR2 from the germline V gene are SGHVS and FQNEAQ.

The V and J genes are TRBV27 and TRBJ2-7; D gene unclear. Trimming left V 6 bases short and J 4 bases short, with 16 bases between. CDR3 length: 14 amino acids. Germline V lookup: CDR1 MNHEY, CDR2 SMNVEV (reference sequence). The CDR3, as DNA: TGTGCCAGCAGGGAACCCGGGTCTTTTTACGAGCAGTACTTC. Its translation is CASREPGSFYEQYF.

This chain uses TRBV24-1 with TRBJ2-7; D is unclear. Germline CDR1 KGHDR, CDR2 SFDVKD. V dropped 0 bases and J dropped 2 bases, with 7 bases sitting between them. The CDR3 loop spans 14 amino acids. CDR3 sequence: CATSDLRNPYEQYF. CDR3 coding DNA: TGTGCCACCAGTGATTTGAGGAATCCCTACGAGCAGTACTTC.

The CDR3 here is CASRGDYLNTGELFF. Written as DNA, the CDR3 is TGTGCCAGCAGGGGGGACTACCTAAACACCGGGGAGCTGTTTTTT. This sequence joins TRBV7-3 and TRBJ2-2; TRBD2 matches at 7 bases. CDR3 length equals 15 residues. V shed 6 bases and J 2 bases; nucleotides not matched to a gene: 6. Germline V gene data show CDR1 as SGHTA and CDR2 as FQGTGA.

In DNA, the CDR3 is TGTGCCAGCTCACGCGAGGCGAGCTCCTACAATGAGCAGTTCTTC. This sequence encodes CASSREASSYNEQFF. The gene calls are TRBV18 and TRBJ2-1; D is unresolved. Germline CDR1 reads KGHSH; CDR2 reads LQKENI. The CDR3 consists of 15 residues. V lost 4 bases and J 0 bases, leaving 10 bases between the germline ends.

The sample holds a few counts of this clonotype. The rearrangement links TRBV5-1 to TRBJ2-3; 7 bases match TRBD2. The trim removed 0 bases at V and 4 bases at J, leaving 2 bases unmatched. The CDR3 runs to 14 residues. CDR1 and CDR2 from the germline V gene are SGHRS and YFSETQ. The CDR3 protein is CASSLGGRPDTQYF. DNA for the CDR3: TGCGCCAGCAGCTTGGGCGGGAGACCAGATACGCAGTATTTT.

This clonotype turned up a few times. The chain carries TRBV5-1 and TRBJ2-3, with D hard to call. The length of the CDR3 is 13 residues. Germline CDR1 SGHRS, CDR2 YFSETQ. Trimming took off 2 bases at V and 3 bases at J, with 7 bases between the two ends. CDR3 nucleotides: TGCGCCAGCAGCTTCAAGGGAACAGATACGCAGTATTTT. It codes for CASSFKGTDTQYF.

This rearrangement joins TRBV9 to TRBJ2-3; D is undetermined. CDR1 SGDLS and CDR2 YYNGEE come from the germline V gene. The germline V and J ends were trimmed by 3 bases and 4 bases, with 15 bases remaining between them. The CDR3 covers 15 residues. The CDR3 sequence is CASSAYGVASDTQYF. The CDR3 coding sequence is TGTGCCAGCAGCGCTTATGGGGTCGCATCAGATACGCAGTATTTT.

The J gene is TRBJ2-1, the V gene TRBV7-2; TRBD2 agrees at 10 bases. Germline CDR1 SGHTA, CDR2 FQGNSA. With V trimmed by 3 bases and J by 8 bases, 10 bases remained unmatched. This CDR3 has 16 residues. The DNA for the CDR3 is TGTGCCAGCAGCTTTCACGCTAGCGGGAGTCTCGATGAGCAGTTCTTC. Its translation is CASSFHASGSLDEQFF.

DNA for the CDR3: TGTGCCAGCAGCCAAGTAGGAGGGGACAGCTACAATGAGCAGTTCTTC. Translation gives CASSQVGGDSYNEQFF. The V call is TRBV3-1, the J call TRBJ2-1; possible D gene TRBD1, 7 bases. The germline gives CDR1 LGHDT, CDR2 YNNKEL (reference sequence). Between the trimmed V and J ends, which lost 1 base and 3 bases, there was a span of 13 bases. The CDR3 spans 16 residues.

The CDR3 coding sequence is TGTGCCAGCAGCTTGGAGGTTCGCACAGATACGCAGTATTTT. It codes for CASSLEVRTDTQYF. The chain joins TRBV5-6 to TRBJ2-3; unclear D gene. Germline values: CDR1 SGHDT, CDR2 YYEEEE. V lost 0 bases and J lost 1, with 6 bases in between. The CDR3 is 14 residues long.

This clonotype occurred a few times. V and J are TRBV14 and TRBJ2-7; 9 bases match TRBD2. Losses at the gene ends were 3 bases for V and 0 bases for J; bases not matched to a gene: 6. The CDR3 contains 16 residues. Germline values: CDR1 SGHDN, CDR2 FVKESK. In DNA, the CDR3 is TGTGCCAGCAGCCAGGCCATAGCGGGGGTCTCCTACGAGCAGTACTTC. Translating it yields CASSQAIAGVSYEQYF.

This clonotype was detected only a few times. V and J are TRBV9 and TRBJ2-7, with 7 bases identical to TRBD2. The CDR3 length is 15 residues. CDR1 SGDLS and CDR2 YYNGEE come from the germline V gene. The V and J ends lost 0 bases and 6 bases, in that order; junction bases with no gene match: 9. The CDR3 DNA reads as TGTGCCAGCAGCGTAGGGGACGGGAGGAAGGGCGAGCAGTACTTC. Its translation: CASSVGDGRKGEQYF.